This TCR beta chain is drawn from a study of prognosis after radiotherapy for stage I lung cancer. Turning to the study itself: The non-small cell lung cancer patients were all considered medically inoperable, with comorbidities accounting for this in 12 of them.

Losses at the gene ends were 4 bases for V and 0 bases for J; bases not matched to a gene: 5. Germline V gene sequence: CDR1 SGHVS, CDR2 FNYEAQ. The CDR3 totals 16 residues. From genomic DNA, two-round multiplex PCR was used to amplify TCR beta CDR3. Primers specific to each TRBV and TRBJ gene were used in first-round PCR. Via MiXCR, TCRdb re-called the multiplex PCR reads, giving one row per CDR3 protein. Of 8,500 to 13,000 distinct CDR3 sequences in the sample, approximately 53% were seen once. The chain couples TRBV7-6 to TRBJ2-2, with TRBD1 matching 7 bases. The source is a donor at least 50 years old with non-small cell lung cancer. Here the sequenced sample was PBMCs, taken before or after stereotactic body radiation therapy (not recorded which). CDR3 bases: TGTGCCAGCAGCTGGGCCGGGACAGCGAACACCGGGGAGCTGTTTTTT. Translated, it gives CASSWAGTANTGELFF.